This T cell receptor beta chain was obtained from a study of radiotherapy plus CTLA-4 blockade in lung cancer (dated by TCRdb to 2016 to 2018). For context, the study as a whole: Objective responses were observed in about a sixth of enrolled patients, and disease control was achieved in less than 40%. Results and caveats for the whole study, not just this receptor: After treatment with radiotherapy and ipilimumab, TCR clones that came from tumors expanded in the peripheral blood. The strongest predictors of response, as reported, were early dynamic changes in blood T cell clones along with a rise in serum interferon-beta after radiation.

The library was prepared using the immunoSEQ multiplex PCR assay. Sourced from immuneACCESS, this table was stored by TCRdb with only in-frame sequences that have V and J called. A share of the clones is absent; for the studies checked, an unresolved V gene accounts for under half, and the remainder has no known explanation. The sample table contains some 50,000 clones; only one count was recorded for around four fifths of them. Roughly 3.2% of the sample is held by the ten biggest clonotypes. The germline V gene encodes CDR1 SQVTM and CDR2 ANQGSEA. The CDR3 contains 14 residues, cysteine and phenylalanine counted. The read is trimmed to its CDR3 DNA, 42 bases read in frame from base 1. V loses 0 bases, J loses 6 bases, and the germline ends lie 14 bases apart. The study evaluated CTLA-4 blockade (ipilimumab) given together with focal radiation therapy in patients who had chemo-refractory metastatic non-small-cell lung cancer.

This clone was counted between two and nine times. Its antigen is still unknown. The record has no base qualities; no much larger clone is one base away. This receptor chain uses TRBV29-1 and TRBJ1-1; TRBD1 is perhaps the D gene, given 5 matching bases. The specimen comprised peripheral blood, sampled from a patient treated with radiotherapy plus ipilimumab. This clonotype was obtained from a human donor with non-small cell lung cancer who had a partial response to radiotherapy plus ipilimumab. The CDR3: CSVEEVLGGAEAFF. The nucleotide sequence is TGCAGCGTTGAAGAGGTCCTGGGGGGGGCTGAAGCTTTCTTT. This CDR3, with the reference TRBV29-1 and TRBJ1-1 proteins standing in past its ends, gives the full variable domain SAVISQKPSRDICQRGTSLTIQCQVDSQVTMMFWYRQQPGQSLTLIATANQGSEATYESGFVIDKFPISRPNLTFSTLTVSNMSPEDSSIYLCSVEEVLGGAEAFFGQGTRLTVV.